This entry is about one TCR beta chain. Its antigen is not identified. These data belong to a study of cytomegalovirus exposure and HLA in healthy donors. This PCR relied on a set of 60 Vbeta primers and 13 Jbeta primers. The protocol was immunoSEQ multiplex PCR, while the TCRdb copy is restricted to in-frame clones and leaves out a portion. Among about 130,000 clones, roughly 80% were seen once, and the ten largest hold over 2%. Findings and limits, study-wide: In vitro assays verified that three CMV-associated chains recognized CMV antigens specifically. Researchers catalogued approximately 160 TCR beta chains as cytomegalovirus-associated.

Germline assignment: CDR1 LNHDA and CDR2 SQIVND (reference sequence). V trimming: 3 bases; J trimming: 1 base; junction bases outside the gene matches: 5. The CDR3 is made up of 15 amino acids. J is TRBJ2-7 and V is TRBV19; 8 bases align to TRBD2. The receptor's source is a man between 25 and 39 years old in good health and CMV-seronegative. The sample consisted of PBMCs. Here the CDR3 DNA reads TGTGCCAGTAGTATGAGCGGGAGAAGTTCCTACGAGCAGTACTTC. This codes for CASSMSGRSSYEQYF. Complete variable domain (other parts from reference TRBV19 and TRBJ2-7): DGGITQSPKYLFRKEGQNVTLSCEQNLNHDAMYWYRQDPGQGLRLIYYSQIVNDFQKGDIAEGYSVSREKKESFPLTVTSAQKNPTAFYLCASSMSGRSSYEQYFGPGTRLTVT.